This T cell receptor beta chain was recovered during a study of Ad26.COV2.S vaccination and SARS-CoV-2 variants. With respect to this clone: Its specificity is not known.

General study points: Post-vaccination breadth of spike-specific CD8+ and CD4+ T cell responses was reportedly substantial.

Clones were read by immunoSEQ multiplex PCR, and TCRdb kept only the in-frame ones, dropping some. The sample has approximately 150,000 clones; approximately 90% are singletons. The source was peripheral blood, collected after recovery from COVID-19. This TCR derives from a human donor who had recovered from COVID-19.

The CDR3 DNA reads as TGCGCCAGCAGCCAAGGCACAAATGAGCAGTTCTTC. Its translation is CASSQGTNEQFF. The V and J genes are TRBV4-1 and TRBJ2-1, with no clear D. This CDR3 region has 12 residues. CDR1 and CDR2 from the germline V gene are MGHRA and YSYEKL. Trimming cost V 1 base and J 7 bases, with 5 bases left between them.